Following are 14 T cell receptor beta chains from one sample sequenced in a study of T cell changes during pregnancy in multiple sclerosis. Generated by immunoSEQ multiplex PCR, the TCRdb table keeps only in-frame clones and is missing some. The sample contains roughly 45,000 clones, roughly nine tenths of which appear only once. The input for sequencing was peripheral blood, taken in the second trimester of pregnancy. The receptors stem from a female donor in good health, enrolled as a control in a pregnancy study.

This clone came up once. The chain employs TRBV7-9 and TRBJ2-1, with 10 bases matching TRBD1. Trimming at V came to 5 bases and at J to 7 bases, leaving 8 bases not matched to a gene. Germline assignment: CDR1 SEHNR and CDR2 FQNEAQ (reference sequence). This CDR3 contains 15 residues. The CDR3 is CASSLRQGAGNEQFF. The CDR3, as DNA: TGTGCCAGCAGCCTTAGACAGGGGGCGGGTAATGAGCAGTTCTTC.

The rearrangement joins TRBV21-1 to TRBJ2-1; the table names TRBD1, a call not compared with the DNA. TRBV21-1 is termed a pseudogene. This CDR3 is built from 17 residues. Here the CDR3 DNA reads TGTGCCAGCAGCAAAGAGGAGACAGATTTTTCCTACAATGAGCAGTTCTTC. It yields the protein CASSKEETDFSYNEQFF.

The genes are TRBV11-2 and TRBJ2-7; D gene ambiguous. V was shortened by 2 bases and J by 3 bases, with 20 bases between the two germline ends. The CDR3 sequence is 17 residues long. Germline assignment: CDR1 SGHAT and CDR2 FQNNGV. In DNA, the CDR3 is TGTGCCAGCAGCTTAAATAGTCCGACGCTCACGGGCTACGAGCAGTACTTC. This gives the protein CASSLNSPTLTGYEQYF.

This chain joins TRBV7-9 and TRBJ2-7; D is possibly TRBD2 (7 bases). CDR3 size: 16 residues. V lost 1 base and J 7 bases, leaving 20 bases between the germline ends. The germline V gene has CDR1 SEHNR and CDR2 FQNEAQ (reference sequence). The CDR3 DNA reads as TGTGCCAGCAGCTTAGGGGAAATCGGGGGGCTGAGTGAGCAGTACTTC. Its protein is CASSLGEIGGLSEQYF.

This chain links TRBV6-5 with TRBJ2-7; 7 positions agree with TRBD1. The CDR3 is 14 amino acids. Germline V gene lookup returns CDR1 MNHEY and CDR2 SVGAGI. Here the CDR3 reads CAAKTGATTYEQYF. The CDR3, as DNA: TGTGCAGCAAAAACAGGGGCTACTACCTACGAGCAGTACTTC.

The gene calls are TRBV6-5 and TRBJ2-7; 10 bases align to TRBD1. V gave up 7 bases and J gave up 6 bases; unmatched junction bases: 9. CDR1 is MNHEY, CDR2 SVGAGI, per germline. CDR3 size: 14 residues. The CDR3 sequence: CASTQDRGMGEQYF. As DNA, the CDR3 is TGTGCCAGCACTCAGGACAGGGGGATGGGCGAGCAGTACTTC.

The CDR3 reads CASSFQPGLMNTEAFF. CDR3 bases: TGTGCCAGCAGCTTTCAACCGGGACTCATGAACACTGAAGCTTTCTTT. This sequence joins TRBV7-2 and TRBJ1-1; perhaps TRBD1 as D (5 bases). V was pared by 3 bases and J by 0 bases, with 14 bases between. The CDR3 is 16 amino acids. Germline CDR1 and CDR2: SGHTA and FQGNSA.

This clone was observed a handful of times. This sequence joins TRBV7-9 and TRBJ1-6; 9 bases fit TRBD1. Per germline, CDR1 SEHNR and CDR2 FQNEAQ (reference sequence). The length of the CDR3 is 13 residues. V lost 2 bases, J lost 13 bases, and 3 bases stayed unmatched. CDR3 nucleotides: TGTGCCAGCAGCTTAACACAGGGGGCTCCCCTCCACTTT. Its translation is CASSLTQGAPLHF.

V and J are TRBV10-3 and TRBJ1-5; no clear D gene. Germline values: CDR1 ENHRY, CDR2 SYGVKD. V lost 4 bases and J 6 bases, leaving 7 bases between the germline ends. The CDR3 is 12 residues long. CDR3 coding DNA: TGTGCCATCAGTGTTGCGGGTCAGCCCCAGCATTTT. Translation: CAISVAGQPQHF.

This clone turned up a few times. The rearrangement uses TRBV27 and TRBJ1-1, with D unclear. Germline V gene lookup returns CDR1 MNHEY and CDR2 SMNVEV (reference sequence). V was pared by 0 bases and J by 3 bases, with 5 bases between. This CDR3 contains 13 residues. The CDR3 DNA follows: TGTGCCAGCAGTTTATCGGGCCACACTGAAGCTTTCTTT. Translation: CASSLSGHTEAFF.

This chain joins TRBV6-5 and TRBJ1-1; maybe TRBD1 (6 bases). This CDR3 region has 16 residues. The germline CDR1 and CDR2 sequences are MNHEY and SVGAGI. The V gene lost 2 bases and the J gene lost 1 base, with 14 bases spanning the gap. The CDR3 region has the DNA TGTGCCAGCAGTTACAGACCCACAGGGAGGAACACTGAAGCTTTCTTT. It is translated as CASSYRPTGRNTEAFF.

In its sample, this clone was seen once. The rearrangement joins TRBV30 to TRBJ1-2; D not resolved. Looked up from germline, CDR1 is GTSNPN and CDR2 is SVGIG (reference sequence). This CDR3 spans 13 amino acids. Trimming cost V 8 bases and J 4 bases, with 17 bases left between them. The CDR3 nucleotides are TGTGCCCTATCCAGGAGGAGTACCTATGGCTACACCTTC. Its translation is CALSRRSTYGYTF.

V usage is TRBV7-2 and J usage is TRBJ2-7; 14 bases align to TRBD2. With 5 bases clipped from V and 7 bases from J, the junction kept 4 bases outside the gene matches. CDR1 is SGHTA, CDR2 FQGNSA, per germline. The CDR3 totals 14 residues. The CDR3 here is CASSQTSGRGEQYF. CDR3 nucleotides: TGTGCCAGCAGCCAGACTAGCGGGAGGGGGGAGCAGTACTTC.

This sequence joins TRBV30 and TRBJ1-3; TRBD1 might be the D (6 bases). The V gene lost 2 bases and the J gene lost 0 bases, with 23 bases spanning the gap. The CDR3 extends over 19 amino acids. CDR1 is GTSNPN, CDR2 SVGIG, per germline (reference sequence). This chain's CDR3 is CAWSPPRGRPGPSGNTIYF. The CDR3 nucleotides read TGTGCCTGGAGTCCCCCCAGGGGCCGCCCCGGGCCCTCTGGAAACACCATATATTTT.